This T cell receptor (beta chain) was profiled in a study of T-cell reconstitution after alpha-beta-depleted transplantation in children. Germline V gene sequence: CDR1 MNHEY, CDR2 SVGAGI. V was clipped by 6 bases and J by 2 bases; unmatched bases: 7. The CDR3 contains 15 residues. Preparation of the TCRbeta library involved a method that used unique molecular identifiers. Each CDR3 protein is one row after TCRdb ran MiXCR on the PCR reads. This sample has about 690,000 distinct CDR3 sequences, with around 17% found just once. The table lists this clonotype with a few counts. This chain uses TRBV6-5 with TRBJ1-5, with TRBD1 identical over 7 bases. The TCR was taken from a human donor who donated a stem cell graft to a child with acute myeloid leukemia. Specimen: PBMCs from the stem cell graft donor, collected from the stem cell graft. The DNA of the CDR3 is TGTGCCAGCAGCGGCAGGGGGGATGGCAATCAGCCCCAGCATTTT. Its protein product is CASSGRGDGNQPQHF.